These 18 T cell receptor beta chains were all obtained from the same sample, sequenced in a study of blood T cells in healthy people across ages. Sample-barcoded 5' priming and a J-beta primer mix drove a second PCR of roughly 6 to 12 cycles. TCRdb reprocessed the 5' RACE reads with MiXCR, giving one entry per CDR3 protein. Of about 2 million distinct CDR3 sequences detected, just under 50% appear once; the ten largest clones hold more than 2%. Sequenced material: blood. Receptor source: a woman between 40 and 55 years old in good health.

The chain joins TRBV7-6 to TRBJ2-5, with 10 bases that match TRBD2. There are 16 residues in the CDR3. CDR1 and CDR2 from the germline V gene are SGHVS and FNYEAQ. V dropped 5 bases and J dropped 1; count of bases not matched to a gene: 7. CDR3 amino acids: CASSPQAGGFQETQYF. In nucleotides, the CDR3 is TGTGCCAGCAGCCCACAAGCGGGGGGGTTCCAAGAGACCCAGTACTTC. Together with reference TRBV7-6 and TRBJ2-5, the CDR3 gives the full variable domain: GAGVSQSPRYKVTKRGQDVALRCDPISGHVSLYWYRQALGQGPEFLTYFNYEAQQDKSGLPNDRFSAERPEGSISTLTIQRTEQRDSAMYRCASSPQAGGFQETQYFGPGTRLLVL.

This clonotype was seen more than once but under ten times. Here the CDR3 DNA reads TGTGCCAGCAGCCGAGAAACAGTGACCTCTGGGGAGCAGTTCTTC. Translated, it gives CASSRETVTSGEQFF. The V gene is TRBV7-9, the J gene TRBJ2-1; D unresolved. CDR1 SEHNR and CDR2 FQNEAQ come from the germline V gene (reference sequence). The CDR3 loop spans 15 amino acids. V was pared by 5 bases and J by 10 bases, with 21 bases between.

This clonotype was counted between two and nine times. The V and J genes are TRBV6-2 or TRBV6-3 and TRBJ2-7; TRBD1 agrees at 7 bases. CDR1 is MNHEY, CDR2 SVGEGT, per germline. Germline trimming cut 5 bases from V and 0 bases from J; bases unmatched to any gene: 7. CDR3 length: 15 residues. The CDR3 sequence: CASSHQGVSSYEQYF. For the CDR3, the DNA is TGTGCCAGCAGTCATCAGGGGGTGAGCTCCTACGAGCAGTACTTC.

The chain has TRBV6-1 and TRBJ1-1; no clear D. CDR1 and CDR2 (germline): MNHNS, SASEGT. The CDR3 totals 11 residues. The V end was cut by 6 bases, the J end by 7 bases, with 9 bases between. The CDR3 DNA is TGTGCCAGCAGAGACCGAGGTGAAGCTTTCTTT. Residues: CASRDRGEAFF.

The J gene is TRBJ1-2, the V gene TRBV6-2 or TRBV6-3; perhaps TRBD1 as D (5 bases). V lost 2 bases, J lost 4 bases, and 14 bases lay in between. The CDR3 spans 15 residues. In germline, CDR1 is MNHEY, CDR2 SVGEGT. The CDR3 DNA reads TGTGCCAGCAGTTACCGAGGAACAGGCCCCTATGGCTACACCTTC. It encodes CASSYRGTGPYGYTF.

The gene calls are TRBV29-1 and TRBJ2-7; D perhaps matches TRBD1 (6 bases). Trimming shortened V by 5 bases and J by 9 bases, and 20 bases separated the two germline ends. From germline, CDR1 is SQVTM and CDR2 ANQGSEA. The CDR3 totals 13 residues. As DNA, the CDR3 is TGCAGCGTTCAACAGGGCGGACTGTTAGTGCAGTACTTC. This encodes CSVQQGGLLVQYF.

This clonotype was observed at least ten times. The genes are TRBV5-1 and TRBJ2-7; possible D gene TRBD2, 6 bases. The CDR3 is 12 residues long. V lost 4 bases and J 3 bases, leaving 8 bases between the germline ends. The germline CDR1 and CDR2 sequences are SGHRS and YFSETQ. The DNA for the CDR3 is TGCGCCAGCAGCCGCGGGAACTACGAGCAGTACTTC. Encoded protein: CASSRGNYEQYF.

Written as DNA, the CDR3 is TGCAGTGCTAGCGTACCGGGACGGATGAACACCGGGGAGCTGTTTTTT. Its protein is CSASVPGRMNTGELFF. The rearrangement joins TRBV20-1 to TRBJ2-2; D is tentatively TRBD1 or TRBD2 (5 bases each). Trimming took 3 bases from V and 1 from J, leaving 15 bases between them. The germline CDR1 and CDR2 sequences are DFQATT and SNEGSKA (reference sequence). The CDR3 has 16 residues.

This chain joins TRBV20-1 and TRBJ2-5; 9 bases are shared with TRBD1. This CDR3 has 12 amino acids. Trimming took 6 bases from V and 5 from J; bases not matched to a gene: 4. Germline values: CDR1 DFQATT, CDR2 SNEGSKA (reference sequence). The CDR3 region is CSADRGRETQYF. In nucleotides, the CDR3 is TGCAGTGCCGACAGGGGGAGGGAGACCCAGTACTTC.

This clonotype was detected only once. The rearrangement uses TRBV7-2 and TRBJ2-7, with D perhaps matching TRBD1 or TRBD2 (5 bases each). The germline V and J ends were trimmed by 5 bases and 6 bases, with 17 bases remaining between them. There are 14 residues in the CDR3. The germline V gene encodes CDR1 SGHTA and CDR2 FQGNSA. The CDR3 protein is CASSPREWGSEQYF. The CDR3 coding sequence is TGTGCCAGCAGCCCAAGAGAATGGGGGTCCGAGCAGTACTTC.

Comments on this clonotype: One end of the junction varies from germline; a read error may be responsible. CDR3: CASSPVNPGTSGGDKNVQYF. The DNA of the CDR3 is TGTGCCAGCAGTCCCGTAAATCCCGGGACTAGCGGGGGGGACAAAAACGTTCAGTACTTC. The chain uses TRBV27 and TRBJ2-4; 16 bases line up with TRBD2. CDR3 length: 20 residues. Germline lookup yields CDR1 MNHEY and CDR2 SMNVEV (reference sequence).

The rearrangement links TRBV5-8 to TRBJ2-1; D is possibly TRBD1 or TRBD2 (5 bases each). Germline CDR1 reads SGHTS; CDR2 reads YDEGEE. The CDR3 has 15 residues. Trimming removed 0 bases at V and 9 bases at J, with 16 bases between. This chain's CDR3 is CASSLVGQGVFEQFF. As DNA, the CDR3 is TGTGCCAGCAGCTTGGTAGGTCAGGGAGTTTTTGAGCAGTTCTTC.

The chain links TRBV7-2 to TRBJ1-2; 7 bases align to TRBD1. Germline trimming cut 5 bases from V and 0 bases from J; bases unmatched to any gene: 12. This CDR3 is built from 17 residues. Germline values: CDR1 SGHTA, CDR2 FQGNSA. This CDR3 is CASSPRGQEGANYGYTF. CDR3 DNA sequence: TGTGCCAGCAGCCCTAGGGGGCAGGAGGGGGCTAACTATGGCTACACCTTC.

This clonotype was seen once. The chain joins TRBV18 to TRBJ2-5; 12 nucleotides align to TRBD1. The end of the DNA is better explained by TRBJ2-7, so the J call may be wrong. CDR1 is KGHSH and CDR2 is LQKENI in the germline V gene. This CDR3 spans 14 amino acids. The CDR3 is CASSTGTGGNEQYF. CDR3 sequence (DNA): TGTGCCAGCTCAACCGGGACAGGGGGCAACGAGCAGTACTTC.

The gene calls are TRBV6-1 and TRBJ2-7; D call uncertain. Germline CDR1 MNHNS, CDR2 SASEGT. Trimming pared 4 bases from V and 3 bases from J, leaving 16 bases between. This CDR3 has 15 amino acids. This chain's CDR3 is CASSVLSGLHYEQYF. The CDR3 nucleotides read TGTGCCAGCAGTGTTTTGTCGGGTCTCCACTACGAGCAGTACTTC.

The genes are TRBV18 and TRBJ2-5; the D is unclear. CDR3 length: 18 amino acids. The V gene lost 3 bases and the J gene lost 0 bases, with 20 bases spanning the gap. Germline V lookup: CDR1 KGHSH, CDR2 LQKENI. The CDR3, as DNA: TGTGCCAGCTCACCCCGAACGGTTTTAATGGGGTACCAAGAGACCCAGTACTTC. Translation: CASSPRTVLMGYQETQYF.

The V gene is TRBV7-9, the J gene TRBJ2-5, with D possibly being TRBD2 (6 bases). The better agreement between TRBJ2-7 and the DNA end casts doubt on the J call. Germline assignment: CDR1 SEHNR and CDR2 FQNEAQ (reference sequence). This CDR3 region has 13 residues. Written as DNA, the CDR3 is TGTGCCAGCAGCTCCTCGGGGGTCGACGAGCAGTACTTC. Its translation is CASSSSGVDEQYF.

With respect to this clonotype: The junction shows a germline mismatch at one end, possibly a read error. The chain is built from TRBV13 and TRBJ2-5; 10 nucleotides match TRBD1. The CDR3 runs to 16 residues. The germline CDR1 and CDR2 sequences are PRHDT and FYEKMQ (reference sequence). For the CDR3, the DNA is TGTGCCAACAGCGTTGGGACAGGGGTATTCCAAGAGACCCAGTACTTC. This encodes CANSVGTGVFQETQYF.